This T cell receptor (beta chain) was sequenced for a study of T-cell memory formation after mild COVID-19. Study summary: The study found TCR clusters largely donor specific. Study-wide results and caveats: Whereas later expanders leaned CD4+, clones contracting day 15 to 85 showed a balanced CD4/CD8 makeup. Day 37-peaking second-wave clones had unconfirmed SARS-CoV-2 specificity.

With 4 bases removed from V and 2 bases from J, the gap between germline ends came to 14 bases. This CDR3 contains 15 residues. This clonotype appeared a few times. What it binds is unknown. Researchers used 5'RACE with constant-segment primers to make TCR alpha and TCR beta cDNA libraries that carry sample barcodes and UMIs. MiXCR was run by TCRdb on the 5' RACE reads, yielding one entry per CDR3 protein. This table has about 240,000 distinct CDR3 sequences, approximately 9% appearing once. The sequenced sample consisted of PBMCs or a T cell subset sorted from them (not recorded which). The receptor was derived from a man aged 18 to 30 who had mild COVID-19 (a few samples of this study predate the infection). Cell type and time point are not known. J is TRBJ2-5 and V is TRBV12-3 or TRBV12-4; D possibly matches TRBD1 or TRBD2 (5 bases each). The CDR3 reads CASSSVGRLQETQYF. The CDR3 DNA follows: TGTGCCAGCAGTTCGGTGGGACGGCTTCAAGAGACCCAGTACTTC.